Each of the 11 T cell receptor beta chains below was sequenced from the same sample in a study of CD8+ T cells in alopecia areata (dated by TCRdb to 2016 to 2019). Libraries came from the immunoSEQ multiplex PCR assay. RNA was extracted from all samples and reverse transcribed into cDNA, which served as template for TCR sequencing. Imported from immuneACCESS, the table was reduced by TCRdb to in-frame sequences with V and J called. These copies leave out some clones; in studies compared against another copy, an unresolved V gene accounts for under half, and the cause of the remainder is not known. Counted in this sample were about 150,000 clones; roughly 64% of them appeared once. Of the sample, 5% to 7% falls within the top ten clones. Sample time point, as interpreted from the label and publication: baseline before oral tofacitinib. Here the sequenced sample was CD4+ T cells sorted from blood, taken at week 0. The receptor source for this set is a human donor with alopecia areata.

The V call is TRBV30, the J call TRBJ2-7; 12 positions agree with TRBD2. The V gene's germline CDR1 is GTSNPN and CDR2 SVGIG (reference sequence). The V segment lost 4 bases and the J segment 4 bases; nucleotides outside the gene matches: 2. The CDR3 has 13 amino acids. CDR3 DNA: TGTGCCTGGAAGCTAGCGGGGGGGTACGAGCAGTACTTC. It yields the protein CAWKLAGGYEQYF.

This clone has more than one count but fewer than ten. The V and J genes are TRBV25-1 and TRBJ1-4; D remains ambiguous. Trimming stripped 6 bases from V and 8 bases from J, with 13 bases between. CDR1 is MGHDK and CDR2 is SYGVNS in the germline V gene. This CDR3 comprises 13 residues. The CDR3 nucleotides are TGTGCCAGCAGGGGTTCATGGGGAGAAAAACTGTTTTTT. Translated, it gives CASRGSWGEKLFF.

DNA for the CDR3: TGCGCCAGCAGCGTAGGACAGGAGTCTTCACCCCTCCACTTT. It translates to CASSVGQESSPLHF. This chain links TRBV5-1 with TRBJ1-6; 7 positions agree with TRBD1. This CDR3 is 14 amino acids long. The V gene's germline CDR1 is SGHRS and CDR2 YFSETQ. V lost 4 bases and J lost 9; bases outside the gene matches: 7.

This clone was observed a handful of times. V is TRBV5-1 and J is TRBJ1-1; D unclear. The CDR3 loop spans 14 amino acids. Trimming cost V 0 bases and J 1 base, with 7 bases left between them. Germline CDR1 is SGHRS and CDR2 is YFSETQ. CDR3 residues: CASSLVAENTEAFF. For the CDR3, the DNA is TGCGCCAGCAGCTTGGTAGCAGAGAACACTGAAGCTTTCTTT. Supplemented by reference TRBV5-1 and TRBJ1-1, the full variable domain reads KAGVTQTPRYLIKTRGQQVTLSCSPISGHRSVSWYQQTPGQGLQFLFEYFSETQRNKGNFPGRFSGRQFSNSRSEMNVSTLELGDSALYLCASSLVAENTEAFFGQGTRLTVV.

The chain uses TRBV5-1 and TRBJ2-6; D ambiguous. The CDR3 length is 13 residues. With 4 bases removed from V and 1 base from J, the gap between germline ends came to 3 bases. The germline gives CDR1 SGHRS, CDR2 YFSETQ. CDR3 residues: CASSQSGANVLTF. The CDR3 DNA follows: TGCGCCAGCAGCCAATCTGGGGCCAACGTCCTGACTTTC. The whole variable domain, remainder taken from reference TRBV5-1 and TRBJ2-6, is KAGVTQTPRYLIKTRGQQVTLSCSPISGHRSVSWYQQTPGQGLQFLFEYFSETQRNKGNFPGRFSGRQFSNSRSEMNVSTLELGDSALYLCASSQSGANVLTFGAGSRLTVL.

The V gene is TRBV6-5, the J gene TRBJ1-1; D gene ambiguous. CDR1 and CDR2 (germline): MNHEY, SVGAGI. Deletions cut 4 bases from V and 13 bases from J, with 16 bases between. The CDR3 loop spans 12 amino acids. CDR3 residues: CASSFPGRDGFF. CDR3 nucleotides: TGTGCCAGCAGTTTCCCCGGGCGTGATGGTTTCTTT.

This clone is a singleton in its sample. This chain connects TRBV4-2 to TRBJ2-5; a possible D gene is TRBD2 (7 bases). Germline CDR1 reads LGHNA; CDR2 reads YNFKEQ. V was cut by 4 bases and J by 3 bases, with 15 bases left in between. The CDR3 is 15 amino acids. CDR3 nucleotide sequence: TGTGCCAGCAGCCGAGGGCGGGGGCCGGAAGAGACCCAGTACTTC. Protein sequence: CASSRGRGPEETQYF.

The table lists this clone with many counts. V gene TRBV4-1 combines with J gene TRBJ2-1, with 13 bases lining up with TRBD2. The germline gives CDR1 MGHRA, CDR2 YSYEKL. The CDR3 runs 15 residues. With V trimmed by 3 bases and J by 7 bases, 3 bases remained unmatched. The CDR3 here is CASSQGLAGLNEQFF. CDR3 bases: TGCGCCAGCAGCCAGGGACTAGCGGGGTTGAATGAGCAGTTCTTC.

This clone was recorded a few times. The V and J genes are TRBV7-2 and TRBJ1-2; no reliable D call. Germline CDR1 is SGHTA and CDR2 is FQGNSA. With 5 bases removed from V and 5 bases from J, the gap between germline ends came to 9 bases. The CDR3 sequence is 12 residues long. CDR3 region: CASSAFGYGYTF. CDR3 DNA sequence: TGTGCCAGCAGCGCGTTCGGGTATGGCTACACCTTC. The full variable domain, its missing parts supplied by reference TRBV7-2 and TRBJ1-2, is GAGVSQSPSNKVTEKGKDVELRCDPISGHTALYWYRQSLGQGLEFLIYFQGNSAPDKSGLPSDRFSAERTGGSVSTLTIQRTQQEDSAVYLCASSAFGYGYTFGSGTRLTVV.

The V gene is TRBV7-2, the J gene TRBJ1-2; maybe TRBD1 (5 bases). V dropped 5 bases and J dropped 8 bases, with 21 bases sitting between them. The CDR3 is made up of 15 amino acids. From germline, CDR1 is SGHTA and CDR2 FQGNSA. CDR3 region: CASSTKGSTLGGYTF. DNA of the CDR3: TGTGCCAGCAGCACCAAGGGGTCCACCCTTGGAGGCTACACCTTC.

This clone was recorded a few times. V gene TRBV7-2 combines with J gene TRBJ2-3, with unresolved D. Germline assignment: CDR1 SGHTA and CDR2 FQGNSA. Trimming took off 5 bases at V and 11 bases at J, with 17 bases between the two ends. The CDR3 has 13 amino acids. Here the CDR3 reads CASSPRGAGLQYF. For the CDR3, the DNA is TGTGCCAGCAGCCCGAGAGGTGCAGGTTTGCAGTATTTT. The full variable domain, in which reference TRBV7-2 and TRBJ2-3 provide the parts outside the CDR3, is GAGVSQSPSNKVTEKGKDVELRCDPISGHTALYWYRQSLGQGLEFLIYFQGNSAPDKSGLPSDRFSAERTGGSVSTLTIQRTQQEDSAVYLCASSPRGAGLQYFGPGTRLTVL.